The 3 T cell receptor beta chains in this list originate from one sample, sequenced in a study of identical twins. TCRdb fed the 5' RACE reads into MiXCR, producing one record per CDR3 protein. This table holds around 370,000 distinct CDR3 sequences, about 10% found once. The material sequenced was naive T cells sorted from blood. These receptors came from a woman between 45 and 65 years old in good health.

The V gene is TRBV28, the J gene TRBJ2-5, with D tentatively TRBD1 or TRBD2 (6 bases each). Germline loops: CDR1 MDHEN, CDR2 SYDVKM. V was clipped by 4 bases and J by 5 bases, with 14 bases between them. The CDR3 is 14 amino acids. CDR3 nucleotide sequence: TGTGCCAGCAGTTCGAGGGGGGTTAGTGAGACCCAGTACTTC. Amino acid sequence: CASSSRGVSETQYF.

V is TRBV7-6 and J is TRBJ2-3; 8 nucleotides line up with TRBD2. The ends lost 5 bases at V and 2 bases at J; junction bases unmatched: 15. The CDR3 extends over 18 amino acids. Germline CDR1 is SGHVS and CDR2 is FNYEAQ. The CDR3 nucleotides read TGTGCCAGCAGCCCGGAACGGCGACTAGCGCCCAACACAGATACGCAGTATTTT. Residues: CASSPERRLAPNTDTQYF. Filled out from reference TRBV7-6 and TRBJ2-3, the complete variable domain reads GAGVSQSPRYKVTKRGQDVALRCDPISGHVSLYWYRQALGQGPEFLTYFNYEAQQDKSGLPNDRFSAERPEGSISTLTIQRTEQRDSAMYRCASSPERRLAPNTDTQYFGPGTRLTVL.

This clonotype occurred a few times. This chain uses TRBV7-8 with TRBJ2-1; D may be TRBD2 (6 bases). This CDR3 spans 16 amino acids. Germline loops: CDR1 SGHVS, CDR2 FQNEAQ. Deletions cut 5 bases from V and 0 bases from J, with 14 bases between. This CDR3 is CASSRSSDPSYNEQFF. The CDR3 coding sequence is TGTGCCAGCAGCAGATCTAGCGACCCCTCCTACAATGAGCAGTTCTTC.